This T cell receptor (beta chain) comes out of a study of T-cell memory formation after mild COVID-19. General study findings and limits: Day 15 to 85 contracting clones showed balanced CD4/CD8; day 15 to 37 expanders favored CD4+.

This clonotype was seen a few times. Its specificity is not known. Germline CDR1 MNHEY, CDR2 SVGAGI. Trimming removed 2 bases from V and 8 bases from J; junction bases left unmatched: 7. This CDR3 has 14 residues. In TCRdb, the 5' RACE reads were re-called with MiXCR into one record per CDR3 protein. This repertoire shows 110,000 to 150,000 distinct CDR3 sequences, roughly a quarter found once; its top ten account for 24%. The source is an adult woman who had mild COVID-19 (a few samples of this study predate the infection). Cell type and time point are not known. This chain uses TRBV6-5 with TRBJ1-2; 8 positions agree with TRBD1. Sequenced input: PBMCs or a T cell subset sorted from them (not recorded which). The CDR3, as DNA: TGTGCCAGCAGTTACGAGCCACAGGGGGGAGGCTACACCTTC. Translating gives CASSYEPQGGGYTF.